The clone carrying this T cell receptor (beta chain) came up a few times. Its antigen is not known. This sample was included in a study of T-cell reconstitution after alpha-beta-depleted transplantation in children. General study findings and limits: From newly produced T cells came most of the T-cell counts and diversity one year after transplant. Several hundred graft clones that had expanded were reportedly the source of alpha-beta T cells about two months after transplant.

V lost 4 bases and J lost 0, with 9 bases in between. The CDR3 has 13 residues. CDR1 and CDR2 (germline): SQVTM, ANQGSEA. It was with unique molecular identifiers that the TCRbeta library was prepared. TCRdb reanalysed the PCR reads using MiXCR and keeps one entry per CDR3 protein. The table records about 980,000 distinct CDR3 sequences, around 30% of them present only once. The chain has TRBV29-1 and TRBJ1-1; tentatively, D is TRBD1 (6 bases). This sequence originates from a boy in the first two years of life who had a stem cell transplant for SCID, so the T cells may come from the graft donor. The sequences come from PBMCs, mostly from graft donor cells, collected 360 days after TCRalphabeta/CD19-depleted stem cell transplant. Here the CDR3 DNA reads TGCAGCGTTGCAGGGGTTCTGAACACTGAAGCTTTCTTT. As protein: CSVAGVLNTEAFF.